This T cell receptor (beta chain) was recovered during a study of T cell responses to AZD1222 COVID-19 vaccine. Study conclusions and caveats: CD4 TCRs associated with vaccination spanned spike, dominating at 160-218 and 743-854. Two AZD1222 doses significantly raised spike-specific TCR breadth and depth over controls.

Clones were read by immunoSEQ multiplex PCR, and TCRdb kept only the in-frame ones, dropping some. Counted here are about 120,000 clones, 75% to 90% occurring once; the ten biggest clones make up roughly 10%. Germline CDR1 is MNHEY and CDR2 is SVGAGI. V lost 8 bases and J lost 7; bases outside the gene matches: 4. This CDR3 has 12 residues. Remarks on this clone: As yet, its antigen is unknown.

This receptor was taken from an adult in good health. The sequenced sample was peripheral blood, obtained on day 0 of MenACWY control vaccination. The chain uses TRBV6-5 and TRBJ2-1; TRBD1 matches 8 bases. For the CDR3, the DNA is TGTGCCAGCGGGAACAGGGGGAATGAGCAGTTCTTC. It codes for CASGNRGNEQFF.